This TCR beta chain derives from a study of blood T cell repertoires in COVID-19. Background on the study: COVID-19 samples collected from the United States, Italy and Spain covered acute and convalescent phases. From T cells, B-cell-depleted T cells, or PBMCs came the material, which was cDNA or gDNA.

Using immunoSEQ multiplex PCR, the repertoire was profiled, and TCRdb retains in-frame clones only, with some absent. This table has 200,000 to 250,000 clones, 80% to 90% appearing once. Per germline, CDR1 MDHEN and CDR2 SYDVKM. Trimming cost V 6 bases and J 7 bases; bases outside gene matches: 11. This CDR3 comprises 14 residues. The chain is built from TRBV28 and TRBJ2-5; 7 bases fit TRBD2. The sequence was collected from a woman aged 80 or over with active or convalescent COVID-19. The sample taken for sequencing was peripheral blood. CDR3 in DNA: TGTGCCAGCAGCAAAGAGGGGTCGGGGGGGACCCAGTACTTC. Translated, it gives CASSKEGSGGTQYF.